A single sample is the source of the 28 T cell receptor beta chains below, sequenced in a study of CD8+ T cells in alopecia areata. Treatment noted: oral pan-JAK inhibitor, 5-10 mg twice daily. Reverse transcription of extracted RNA yielded cDNA, which provided the sequencing template. This table comes from immunoSEQ multiplex PCR, and its TCRdb copy is limited to in-frame clones, with some not included. This sample has some 240,000 clones, with approximately 57% found just once. Material: CD4+ T cells sorted from blood, obtained at week 4, from a patient treated with tofacitinib. These receptors were collected from a human donor with alopecia areata.

This clone has more than one count but fewer than ten. This sequence joins TRBV30 and TRBJ2-1, with 8 bases identical to TRBD1. The CDR3 has 19 amino acids. Germline V gene data show CDR1 as GTSNPN and CDR2 as SVGIG (reference sequence). The V segment lost 0 bases and the J segment 9 bases; nucleotides outside the gene matches: 22. Here the CDR3 reads CAWSVNRWTGKFSGGEQFF. The CDR3 DNA follows: TGTGCCTGGAGTGTAAATAGGTGGACAGGGAAATTTTCTGGGGGTGAGCAGTTCTTC.

The chain is built from TRBV30 and TRBJ2-4; a weak D match, TRBD1 (5 bases). This CDR3 contains 12 residues. Germline V gene data show CDR1 as GTSNPN and CDR2 as SVGIG (reference sequence). V shed 0 bases and J shed 9 bases, with 9 bases lying between them. CDR3 coding DNA: TGTGCCTGGAGTGTAGGGGTGAGCATTCAGTACTTC. Protein: CAWSVGVSIQYF.

In this sample, this clone turned up once. The chain is built from TRBV27 and TRBJ2-3; TRBD1 aligns across 7 bases. Germline V gene lookup returns CDR1 MNHEY and CDR2 SMNVEV (reference sequence). With V trimmed by 5 bases and J by 4 bases, 3 bases remained unmatched. The CDR3 is 13 amino acids. CDR3 in DNA: TGTGCCAGCAGTAGACAGGGCGCAGATACGCAGTATTTT. Protein product: CASSRQGADTQYF.

The chain couples TRBV7-8 to TRBJ2-1; 10 positions agree with TRBD2. J lost 15 bases, V lost 4 bases, and 18 bases had no gene match. Germline V lookup: CDR1 SGHVS, CDR2 FQNEAQ. CDR3 length: 16 residues. CDR3: CASSSLGTSASIRGFF. For the CDR3, the DNA is TGTGCCAGCAGCTCCCTCGGGACTAGCGCGTCAATTCGGGGGTTCTTC. Based on the CDR3 plus reference TRBV7-8 and TRBJ2-1, the full variable domain is GAGVSQSPRYKVAKRGQDVALRCDPISGHVSLFWYQQALGQGPEFLTYFQNEAQLDKSGLPSDRFFAERPEGSVSTLKIQRTQQEDSAVYLCASSSLGTSASIRGFFGPGTRLTVL.

This clone was seen more than once but under ten times. J is TRBJ1-1 and V is TRBV30; D unresolved. The CDR3 runs to 11 residues. The V end was cut by 6 bases, the J end by 5 bases, with 10 bases between. Germline values: CDR1 GTSNPN, CDR2 SVGIG (reference sequence). CDR3 nucleotide sequence: TGTGCCTGCCTCCGGAGGACTGAAGCTTTCTTT. Protein: CACLRRTEAFF.

The chain is built from TRBV27 and TRBJ1-1; D is possibly TRBD1 (6 bases). This CDR3 is built from 15 residues. The germline V gene encodes CDR1 MNHEY and CDR2 SMNVEV (reference sequence). V was clipped by 5 bases and J by 4 bases, with 17 bases between them. CDR3 sequence reads: CASSTRRTAGTEAFF. The CDR3 region has the DNA TGTGCCAGCAGTACCCGACGGACAGCGGGCACTGAAGCTTTCTTT.

The V call is TRBV4-1, the J call TRBJ2-3; TRBD1 aligns across 7 bases. V dropped 1 base and J dropped 2; count of bases not matched to a gene: 6. The length of the CDR3 is 16 residues. CDR1 MGHRA and CDR2 YSYEKL come from the germline V gene. CDR3 amino acids: CASSQVQGVDTDTQYF. The DNA for the CDR3 is TGCGCCAGCAGCCAAGTGCAGGGGGTGGACACAGATACGCAGTATTTT.

The chain combines TRBV5-1 with TRBJ1-2; a possible D gene is TRBD1 (5 bases). Germline lookup yields CDR1 SGHRS and CDR2 YFSETQ. V dropped 4 bases and J dropped 0 bases, with 10 bases sitting between them. There are 14 residues in the CDR3. CDR3 in amino acids: CASSAQGANYGYTF. CDR3 nucleotide sequence: TGCGCCAGCAGCGCGCAGGGAGCTAACTATGGCTACACCTTC.

At least ten counts were recorded for this clone. V gene TRBV2 combines with J gene TRBJ2-3; 14 bases are shared with TRBD2. V lost 6 bases to trimming and J lost 8 bases; unmatched junction nucleotides: 7. Per the germline V gene, CDR1 is SNHLY and CDR2 is FYNNEI. The CDR3 extends over 15 amino acids. CDR3: CASRGLAGGVGTQYF. CDR3 DNA sequence: TGTGCCAGCAGAGGACTAGCGGGGGGAGTCGGTACGCAGTATTTT. Combining the CDR3 with reference TRBV2 and TRBJ2-3 gives the whole variable domain EPEVTQTPSHQVTQMGQEVILRCVPISNHLYFYWYRQILGQKVEFLVSFYNNEISEKSEIFDDQFSVERPDGSNFTLKIRSTKLEDSAMYFCASRGLAGGVGTQYFGPGTRLTVL.

This chain links TRBV27 with TRBJ1-4, with TRBD1 identical over 12 bases. This CDR3 comprises 14 residues. Germline CDR1 reads MNHEY; CDR2 reads SMNVEV (reference sequence). Losses at the gene ends were 4 bases for V and 9 bases for J; bases not matched to a gene: 3. CDR3 nucleotides: TGTGCCAGCAGTTGGGGACAGGGGGCGAAAAAACTGTTTTTT. It is translated as CASSWGQGAKKLFF.

The chain has TRBV5-1 and TRBJ2-5; 8 nucleotides match TRBD2. The CDR3 runs to 15 residues. Germline V gives CDR1 SGHRS, CDR2 YFSETQ. V shed 4 bases, J shed 5 bases, and the junction held 10 bases outside the gene matches. CDR3 in DNA: TGCGCCAGCAGCCCCCAAACTAGCGGTCACGAGACCCAGTACTTC. Amino acid sequence: CASSPQTSGHETQYF.

This chain links TRBV30 with TRBJ2-2; TRBD1 agrees at 7 bases. V shed 4 bases, J shed 4 bases, and the junction held 6 bases outside the gene matches. The CDR3 runs 14 residues. The germline V gene has CDR1 GTSNPN and CDR2 SVGIG (reference sequence). Here the CDR3 DNA reads TGTGCCTGGAACCATGCAGGGGGCACCGGGGAGCTGTTTTTT. Translated: CAWNHAGGTGELFF.

The rearrangement uses TRBV30 and TRBJ1-6, with 7 bases lining up with TRBD1. With V trimmed by 4 bases and J by 5 bases, 2 bases remained unmatched. CDR1 and CDR2 (germline): GTSNPN, SVGIG (reference sequence). The CDR3 covers 13 residues. The CDR3 protein is CAWTGTDNSPLHF. CDR3 in DNA: TGTGCCTGGACCGGGACAGATAATTCACCCCTCCACTTT.

This chain uses TRBV29-1 with TRBJ2-7; 9 bases agree with TRBD1. Germline V CDR1 and CDR2: SQVTM, ANQGSEA. V was pared by 4 bases and J by 6 bases, with 7 bases of the junction left unmatched. The CDR3 contains 13 residues. CDR3 nucleotides: TGCAGCGTTGTGGGACAGGGAATCCGCGAGCAGTACTTC. Its protein is CSVVGQGIREQYF.

J is TRBJ2-5 and V is TRBV1; the table's D call of TRBD2 was not tested on the DNA. TRBV1 has pseudogene status. CDR3 length: 17 residues. CDR3 amino acids: CTSSPWVGTSYEETQYF. The CDR3 region has the DNA TGCACCAGCAGCCCCTGGGTTGGGACTAGCTACGAAGAGACCCAGTACTTC.

The chain couples TRBV4-3 to TRBJ2-7, with 8 bases matching TRBD1. The CDR3 has 14 residues. With V trimmed by 2 bases and J by 0 bases, 0 bases remained unmatched. The germline CDR1 and CDR2 sequences are LGHNA and YSLEER. The CDR3 DNA is TGCGCCAGCAGCCAAACAGGGGGCTCCTACGAGCAGTACTTC. It encodes CASSQTGGSYEQYF.

This clone has just one count. The gene calls are TRBV14 and TRBJ1-2; D gene unclear. CDR1 SGHDN and CDR2 FVKESK come from the germline V gene. V was cut by 1 base and J by 7 bases, with 10 bases left in between. CDR3 length: 13 amino acids. The CDR3 region has the DNA TGTGCCAGCAGCCAAGTACTGGGGAGTGGCTACACCTTC. It codes for CASSQVLGSGYTF.

The chain combines TRBV10-1 with TRBJ2-7, with TRBD1 identical over 7 bases. V was clipped by 5 bases and J by 2 bases; unmatched bases: 12. Germline V CDR1 and CDR2: WNHNN, SYGVQD (reference sequence). The length of the CDR3 is 16 residues. Here the CDR3 DNA reads TGCGCCAGCAGTAAAACTACCGGGACAGTAACCTACGAGCAGTACTTC. Encoded protein: CASSKTTGTVTYEQYF.

Only a few counts were recorded for this clone. V usage is TRBV6-5 and J usage is TRBJ2-7; TRBD2 matches at 12 bases. With 6 bases clipped from V and 6 bases from J, the junction kept 6 bases outside the gene matches. The CDR3 runs to 14 residues. From germline, CDR1 is MNHEY and CDR2 SVGAGI. The CDR3: CASRGLAGQVEQYF. In nucleotides, the CDR3 is TGTGCCAGCAGAGGACTAGCGGGACAGGTCGAGCAGTACTTC.

The rearrangement uses TRBV19 and TRBJ2-5; TRBD1 aligns across 9 bases. CDR1 and CDR2 (germline): LNHDA, SQIVND (reference sequence). Trimming took 5 bases from V and 7 from J; bases not matched to a gene: 11. The CDR3 has 15 amino acids. This chain's CDR3 is CASSLQTGGTGTQYF. DNA of the CDR3: TGTGCCAGTAGTCTCCAGACAGGGGGGACGGGGACCCAGTACTTC.

This clone was found many times. The J gene is TRBJ1-6, the V gene TRBV15, with a possible D match to TRBD1 (6 bases). V was clipped by 0 bases and J by 7 bases, with 13 bases between them. The CDR3 contains 16 residues. Germline V gene sequence: CDR1 LNHNV, CDR2 YYDKDF (reference sequence). In nucleotides, the CDR3 is TGTGCCACCAGCAGAGATCATCCGGACAGAAATTCACCCCTCCACTTT. This sequence encodes CATSRDHPDRNSPLHF.

The CDR3 is CAWSVLAGGMNTGELFF. CDR3 bases: TGTGCCTGGAGTGTACTGGCGGGGGGCATGAACACCGGGGAGCTGTTTTTT. The gene calls are TRBV30 and TRBJ2-2, with 8 bases aligning to TRBD2. J gave up 1 base and V 0 bases, and 7 bases lay outside the gene matches. Germline-derived CDR1 and CDR2 are GTSNPN and SVGIG (reference sequence). The CDR3 sequence is 17 residues long.

The genes are TRBV7-8 and TRBJ2-5; D ambiguous. Deletions cut 4 bases from V and 1 base from J, with 7 bases between. Germline V CDR1 and CDR2: SGHVS, FQNEAQ. The CDR3 runs 13 residues. The CDR3: CASSSGPQETQYF. The CDR3 DNA follows: TGTGCCAGCAGCTCCGGACCCCAAGAGACCCAGTACTTC.

The chain uses TRBV29-1 and TRBJ1-4, with D perhaps matching TRBD1 (6 bases). The germline V and J ends were trimmed by 6 bases and 7 bases, with 18 bases remaining between them. The CDR3 runs to 14 residues. The V gene's germline CDR1 is SQVTM and CDR2 ANQGSEA. CDR3 nucleotides: TGCAGCGTCCAAATTACAGGGATTGGTGAAAAACTGTTTTTT. Translation gives CSVQITGIGEKLFF.

The chain carries TRBV2 and TRBJ1-5; maybe TRBD1 (5 bases). CDR3 size: 14 residues. The V gene's germline CDR1 is SNHLY and CDR2 FYNNEI. V gave up 4 bases and J gave up 2 bases, with 9 bases separating them. CDR3 DNA: TGTGCCAGCAGTGGTGTAGGGGGCAATCAGCCCCAGCATTTT. The encoded protein is CASSGVGGNQPQHF.

The chain carries TRBV27 and TRBJ1-1; D ambiguous. The ends were cut back, 8 bases at V and 6 bases at J, with 16 bases in the middle. The CDR3 has 13 residues. Germline V gene sequence: CDR1 MNHEY, CDR2 SMNVEV (reference sequence). In DNA form, the CDR3 reads TGTGCCAGCCTTCATTTTAAGGGTCCTGAAGCTTTCTTT. It encodes CASLHFKGPEAFF.

The chain links TRBV30 to TRBJ1-6; TRBD1 aligns across 8 bases. Germline lookup yields CDR1 GTSNPN and CDR2 SVGIG (reference sequence). V shed 0 bases and J 8 bases; nucleotides not matched to a gene: 3. The CDR3 runs 14 residues. CDR3 DNA sequence: TGTGCCTGGAGTGTAACCAGGGGGCATTCACCCCTCCACTTT. This gives the protein CAWSVTRGHSPLHF.

The chain recombines TRBV13 with TRBJ2-4, with D hard to call. V lost 0 bases, J lost 2 bases, and 11 bases lay in between. The CDR3 extends over 16 amino acids. Germline V lookup: CDR1 PRHDT, CDR2 FYEKMQ (reference sequence). This CDR3 is CASSLGRGRPKNIQYF. The CDR3 DNA reads as TGTGCCAGCAGCTTAGGACGTGGACGGCCCAAAAACATTCAGTACTTC. Drawing the rest from reference TRBV13 and TRBJ2-4, the complete variable domain is AAGVIQSPRHLIKEKRETATLKCYPIPRHDTVYWYQQGPGQDPQFLISFYEKMQSDKGSIPDRFSAQQFSDYHSELNMSSLELGDSALYFCASSLGRGRPKNIQYFGAGTRLSVL.